Below, 16 T cell receptor beta chains from the same sample are listed, as sequenced in a study of blood T cells in healthy people across ages. A sample-barcoded 5' primer and a J-beta primer mix were used in a second PCR of about 6 to 12 cycles. TCRdb passed the 5' RACE reads through MiXCR, listing each CDR3 protein once. The sample lists 1.8 million or so distinct CDR3 sequences; roughly two fifths were seen once. Sample: blood. These receptors were obtained from a human donor in good health.

The J gene is TRBJ1-2, the V gene TRBV5-5; tentative D call: TRBD1 (5 bases). This CDR3 spans 14 amino acids. Trimming shortened V by 2 bases and J by 4 bases, and 12 bases separated the two germline ends. In germline, CDR1 is SGHKS, CDR2 YYEKEE (reference sequence). CDR3 nucleotides: TGTGCCAGCAGCTTAACGGGGGTTCGCTATGGCTACACCTTC. Translated: CASSLTGVRYGYTF.

The chain links TRBV21-1 to TRBJ1-4; the table's D call of TRBD1 was not tested on the DNA. TRBV21-1 is listed as a pseudogene. This CDR3 contains 17 residues. CDR3 sequence reads: CASSGIRDRLPNEKLFF. The DNA for the CDR3 is TGTGCCAGCAGCGGTATACGGGACAGGTTACCTAATGAAAAACTGTTTTTT.

This rearrangement joins TRBV12-3 or TRBV12-4 to TRBJ1-5, with D maybe TRBD1 (6 bases). There are 14 residues in the CDR3. With 4 bases removed from V and 4 bases from J, the gap between germline ends came to 11 bases. For the CDR3, the DNA is TGTGCCAGCAGTTACGGGACACATAATCAGCCCCAGCATTTT. Its translation is CASSYGTHNQPQHF.

This clonotype was counted only a few times. The genes are TRBV9 and TRBJ1-5; maybe TRBD1 (5 bases). The V end was cut by 3 bases, the J end by 6 bases, with 13 bases between. This CDR3 spans 14 amino acids. In germline, CDR1 is SGDLS, CDR2 YYNGEE. CDR3 loop: CASSGIGELQPQHF. CDR3 sequence (DNA): TGTGCCAGCAGCGGAATAGGGGAGCTTCAGCCCCAGCATTTT. Based on the CDR3 plus reference TRBV9 and TRBJ1-5, the full variable domain is DSGVTQTPKHLITATGQRVTLRCSPRSGDLSVYWYQQSLDQGLQFLIQYYNGEERAKGNILERFSAQQFPDLHSELNLSSLELGDSALYFCASSGIGELQPQHFGDGTRLSIL.

This clonotype was found a few times. This chain uses TRBV28 with TRBJ1-1; D may be TRBD1 (6 bases). Trimming took off 3 bases at V and 0 bases at J, with 8 bases between the two ends. CDR1 is MDHEN and CDR2 is SYDVKM in the germline V gene. CDR3 length equals 14 residues. CDR3 DNA sequence: TGTGCCAGCAGTTTTCGACAGGTGAACACTGAAGCTTTCTTT. This sequence encodes CASSFRQVNTEAFF.

This clonotype was counted at least ten times. Compared with germline, one end of the junction differs, possibly owing to a read error. This chain joins TRBV7-2 and TRBJ2-3, with a possible D match to TRBD2 (5 bases). CDR1 and CDR2 from the germline V gene are SGHTA and FQGNSA. The CDR3 runs to 12 residues. The CDR3 nucleotides are TGTGCCAGCAGCTTCGAGGGAGATACACAGTATTTT. This translates into CASSFEGDTQYF.

This clonotype was seen once. The V and J genes are TRBV12-3 or TRBV12-4 and TRBJ2-7; TRBD2 matches at 13 bases. The junction had 9 bases not matched to a gene; V was cut back by 6 bases and J by 10 bases. The CDR3 spans 14 residues. The CDR3 bases are TGTGCCAGCAGCAGGACTAGCGGGGGAGATGCCCAGTACTTC. Encoded protein: CASSRTSGGDAQYF.

This clonotype was found a few times. V and J are TRBV5-1 and TRBJ2-7, with a weak D call TRBD2 (6 bases). The ends were cut back, 0 bases at V and 4 bases at J, with 14 bases in the middle. Germline values: CDR1 SGHRS, CDR2 YFSETQ. There are 15 residues in the CDR3. CDR3: CASSLGTVGTYEQYF. DNA for the CDR3: TGCGCCAGCAGCTTGGGGACGGTGGGGACTTACGAGCAGTACTTC.

The J gene is TRBJ2-7, the V gene TRBV7-8, with 8 bases identical to TRBD1. CDR1 is SGHVS, CDR2 FQNEAQ, per germline. V was pared by 6 bases and J by 4 bases, with 8 bases of the junction left unmatched. CDR3 length: 14 residues. The CDR3 DNA follows: TGTGCCAGCAGTAGGACAGGGCGTGGGTACGAGCAGTACTTC. This gives the protein CASSRTGRGYEQYF.

This clonotype was recorded a few times. CDR3 loop: CASSLATGRGTGETQYF. The CDR3 coding sequence is TGTGCCAGCAGCTTAGCGACAGGTCGTGGAACAGGAGAGACCCAGTACTTC. The chain links TRBV11-1 to TRBJ2-5, with a tentative D call TRBD1 (6 bases). CDR3 size: 17 residues. V was shortened by 0 bases and J by 4 bases, with 18 bases between the two germline ends. Germline V gene data show CDR1 as SGHAT and CDR2 as FQDESV (reference sequence).

This clonotype was recorded many times. CDR3 DNA: TGTGCCAGCAGCCCGGGACAGGGGGGTAATTCACCCCTCCACTTT. Translating gives CASSPGQGGNSPLHF. V and J are TRBV7-9 and TRBJ1-6, with 11 nucleotides matching TRBD1. V shed 5 bases, J shed 6 bases, and the junction held 3 bases outside the gene matches. The germline V gene encodes CDR1 SEHNR and CDR2 FQNEAQ (reference sequence). The CDR3 covers 15 residues.

V gene TRBV7-2 combines with J gene TRBJ1-2; weak D call: TRBD1 (5 bases). Looked up from germline, CDR1 is SGHTA and CDR2 is FQGNSA. V gave up 4 bases and J gave up 8 bases, with 14 bases separating them. The CDR3 is 13 residues long. The CDR3 protein is CASSSAHGDGYTF. The CDR3 DNA follows: TGTGCCAGCAGCTCCGCTCATGGGGACGGCTACACCTTC.

The rearrangement uses TRBV2 and TRBJ1-1; 7 bases fit TRBD1. The germline gives CDR1 SNHLY, CDR2 FYNNEI. The junction had 14 bases not matched to a gene; V was cut back by 7 bases and J by 6 bases. The CDR3 runs 15 residues. The CDR3: CASTISPQGVAEAFF. In nucleotides, the CDR3 is TGTGCCAGCACAATTAGTCCCCAGGGGGTCGCTGAAGCTTTCTTT.

Points on this clonotype: This CDR3 fails to terminate in the conserved phenylalanine or tryptophan, so it likely reflects a read error. The J gene is TRBJ2-4, the V gene TRBV19, with 7 bases identical to TRBD2. Germline CDR1 LNHDA, CDR2 SQIVND (reference sequence). The CDR3 contains 16 residues. The ends lost 3 bases at V and 8 bases at J; junction bases unmatched: 13. The CDR3 region has the DNA TGTGCCAGTAGTATGGGGGAGGGAGCGGAGTTATACATTCAGTACATC. Its translation: CASSMGEGAELYIQYI.

This clonotype was seen a handful of times. Germline and junction disagree at one end, which may indicate a read error. CDR3: CASSLWGSSGASVLTF. The CDR3 bases are TGTGCCAGCAGCTTATGGGGGAGCTCTGGGGCCAGCGTCCTGACTTTC. This sequence joins TRBV13 and TRBJ2-6; D may be TRBD1 or TRBD2 (5 bases each). CDR3 length: 16 residues. Germline-derived CDR1 and CDR2 are PRHDT and FYEKMQ (reference sequence).

This chain connects TRBV3-1 to TRBJ2-7; the D is unclear. Trimming left V 2 bases short and J 3 bases short, with 14 bases between. The CDR3 spans 15 residues. In germline, CDR1 is LGHDT, CDR2 YNNKEL (reference sequence). The DNA for the CDR3 is TGTGCCAGCAGCCAACGGTTGGCCAGACTCTACGAGCAGTACTTC. Amino acids: CASSQRLARLYEQYF.